The source of this T cell receptor beta chain is a study of blood T cell repertoires in COVID-19. Overall study: Samples representing acute and convalescent COVID-19 were sourced from the United States, Italy and Spain. The analysed material was cDNA or gDNA that came from T cells, B-cell-depleted T cells, or PBMCs.

Original processing methods: Estimates of nucleated cell counts were drawn from the amplification of reference gene primers. Libraries were prepared by immunoSEQ multiplex PCR; TCRdb keeps only in-frame clonotypes and omits some of them. The DNA was the basis for D and trimming; V, J and clone size are from that table. The table records 200,000 to 250,000 clones, around 90% of them present only once. The length of the CDR3 is 17 residues. Germline-derived CDR1 and CDR2 are MGHRA and YSYEKL. V lost 0 bases and J lost 1, with 10 bases in between. The sample consisted of peripheral blood. The V call is TRBV4-1, the J call TRBJ2-6; unclear D gene. The TCR originated in a man in his thirties or forties with acute or convalescent COVID-19. CDR3 amino acids: CASSQDLRRSGANVLTF. The DNA for the CDR3 is TGCGCCAGCAGCCAAGATCTGCGGCGGTCTGGGGCCAACGTCCTGACTTTC.